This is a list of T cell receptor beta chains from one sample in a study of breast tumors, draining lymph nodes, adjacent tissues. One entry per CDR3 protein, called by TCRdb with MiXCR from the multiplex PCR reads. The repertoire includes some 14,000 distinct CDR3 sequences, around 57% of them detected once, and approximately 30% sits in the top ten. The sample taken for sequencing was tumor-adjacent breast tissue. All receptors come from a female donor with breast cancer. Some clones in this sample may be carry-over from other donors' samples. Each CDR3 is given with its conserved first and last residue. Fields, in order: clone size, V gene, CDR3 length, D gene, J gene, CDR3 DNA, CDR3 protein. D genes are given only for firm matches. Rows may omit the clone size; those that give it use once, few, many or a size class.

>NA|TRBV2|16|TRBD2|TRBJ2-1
TGTGCCAGCAGCAGGACTAGCGGGATGGGGTACAATGAGCAGTTCTTC
CASSRTSGMGYNEQFF
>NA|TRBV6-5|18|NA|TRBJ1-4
TGTGCCAGCAGTTACTCCGGCGTTACTGTTGCAACTAATGAAAAACTGTTTTTT
CASSYSGVTVATNEKLFF
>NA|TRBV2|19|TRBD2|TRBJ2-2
TGTGCCAGCAGTGCAAGTCTAGCGGGAGGGCTCGGGAACACCGGGGAGCTGTTTTTT
CASSASLAGGLGNTGELFF
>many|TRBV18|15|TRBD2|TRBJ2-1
TGTGCCAGCTCCCTGACTAGCGGGCCTTACAATGAGCAGTTCTTC
CASSLTSGPYNEQFF
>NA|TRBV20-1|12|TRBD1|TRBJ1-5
TGCAGTGCTAAGACAGGGGATCAGCCCCAGCATTTT
CSAKTGDQPQHF
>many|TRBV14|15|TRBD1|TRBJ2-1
TGTGCCAGCAGCCTCCCGGGACAGAGATACAATGAGCAGTTCTTC
CASSLPGQRYNEQFF
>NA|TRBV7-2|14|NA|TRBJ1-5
TGTGCCAGCAGCTGGGGACGAAACAATCAGCCCCAGCATTTT
CASSWGRNNQPQHF
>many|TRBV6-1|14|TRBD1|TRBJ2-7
TGTGCCAGCAGGGGGACAGGGCTCTCCTACGAGCAGTACTTC
CASRGTGLSYEQYF
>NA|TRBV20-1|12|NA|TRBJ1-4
TGCAGTGCTAGAGATCAAGGAGGCGAACTGTTTTTT
CSARDQGGELFF
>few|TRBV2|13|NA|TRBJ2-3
TGTGCCAGCAGTGACTTAGGCACAGATACGCAGTATTTT
CASSDLGTDTQYF
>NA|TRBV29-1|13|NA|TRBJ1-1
TGCAGCGTTGTAGTGCGGGCCTTGGCTGAAGCTTTCTTT
CSVVVRALAEAFF
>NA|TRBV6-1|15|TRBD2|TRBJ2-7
TGTGCCAGCAGTTATTCCGGGACTAGCGGGAACGAGCAGTACTTC
CASSYSGTSGNEQYF
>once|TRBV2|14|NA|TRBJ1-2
TGTGCCAGCAGCCCCCCCGGACAGACATATGGCTACACCTTC
CASSPPGQTYGYTF
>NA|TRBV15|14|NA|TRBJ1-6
TGTGCCACCAGCAGAGATCGTGGTCCGGAGGCCCTCCACTTT
CATSRDRGPEALHF
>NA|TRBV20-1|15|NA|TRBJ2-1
TGCAGTGCTAAATGGATTGGGGATCCTAACAATGAGCAGTTCTTC
CSAKWIGDPNNEQFF
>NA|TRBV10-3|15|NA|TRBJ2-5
TGTGCCATCAGTGAGTCTACGGGGCGTAGCAGGACCCAGTACTTC
CAISESTGRSRTQYF
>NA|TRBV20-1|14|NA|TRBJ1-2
TGCAGTGCTAGAGATAGCAGCTCTAACTATGGCTACACCTTC
CSARDSSSNYGYTF
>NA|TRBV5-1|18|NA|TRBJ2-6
TGCGCCAGCAGCGGGTGGACCTACGAGCACTCTGGGGCCAACGTCCTGACTTTC
CASSGWTYEHSGANVLTF
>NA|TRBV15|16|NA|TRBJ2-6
TGTGCCACCAGCAGAGATTCGTTCTCTGGGGCCAACGTCCTGACTTTC
CATSRDSFSGANVLTF
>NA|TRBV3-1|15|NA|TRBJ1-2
TGTGCCAGCAGCCAAGATAGGGCAGGGATCTATGGCTACACCTTC
CASSQDRAGIYGYTF
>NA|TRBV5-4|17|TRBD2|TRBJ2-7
TGTGCCAGCAGCTCAGGACGGGTAACTAGCGGGAGTCTCGTGCAGTACTTC
CASSSGRVTSGSLVQYF
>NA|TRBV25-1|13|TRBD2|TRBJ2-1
TGTGCCAGCAGATATAGCGGGAAGAATGAGCAGTTCTTC
CASRYSGKNEQFF
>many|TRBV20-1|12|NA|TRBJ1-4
TGCAGTGCTAGAGTCAGGGGAGAAAAACTGTTTTTT
CSARVRGEKLFF
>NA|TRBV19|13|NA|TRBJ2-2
TGTGCCAGTACCGATGCGAACACCGGGGAGCTGTTTTTT
CASTDANTGELFF
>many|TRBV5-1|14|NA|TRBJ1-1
TGCGCCAGCAGCTTGGGCACAATGAACACTGAAGCTTTCTTT
CASSLGTMNTEAFF
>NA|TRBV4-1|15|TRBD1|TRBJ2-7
TGCGCCAGCAGCCAAGCCGGGACAGGGTCCTACGAGCAGTACTTC
CASSQAGTGSYEQYF
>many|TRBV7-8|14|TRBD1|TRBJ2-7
TGTGCCAGCAGCTTACGGGACAGCTCCTACGAGCAGTACTTC
CASSLRDSSYEQYF
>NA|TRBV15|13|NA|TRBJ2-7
TGTGCCACCAGCAGAGGTCTTAGAGACGAGCAGTACTTC
CATSRGLRDEQYF
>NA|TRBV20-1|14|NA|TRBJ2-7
TGCAGTGCTAGAGACCAGGAGGGGAGGTACGAGCAGTACTTC
CSARDQEGRYEQYF
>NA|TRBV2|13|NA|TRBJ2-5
TGTGCCAGCAGAGGTGGGGCAGCACGGACCCAGTACTTC
CASRGGAARTQYF
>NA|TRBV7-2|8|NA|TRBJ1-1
TGTGCCAGCAGCTTTGGGAGCTTT
CASSFGSF
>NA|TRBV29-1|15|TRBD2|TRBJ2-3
TGCAGCGTTGAAGATGGGGCGGGAGGAGGTGGTACGCAGTATTTT
CSVEDGAGGGGTQYF
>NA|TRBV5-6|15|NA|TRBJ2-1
TGTGCCAGCAGCTTTGGCACTAGATTATACAATGAGCAGTTCTTC
CASSFGTRLYNEQFF
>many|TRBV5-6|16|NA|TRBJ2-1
TGTGCCAGCAGCGGACTGAAAGGGATTTTCTACAATGAGCAGTTCTTC
CASSGLKGIFYNEQFF
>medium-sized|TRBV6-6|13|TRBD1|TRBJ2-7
TGTGCCAGCAGTTGGGGGACAGGGGTGGAGCAGTACTTC
CASSWGTGVEQYF
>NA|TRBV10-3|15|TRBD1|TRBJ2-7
TGTGCCATCAGCCGACAGGGATCCAACATCTACGAGCAGTACTTC
CAISRQGSNIYEQYF
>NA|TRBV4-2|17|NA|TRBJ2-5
TGTGCCAGCAGCCAAGAGGGGGCTAGCGGAGGGGAGGTGACCCAGTACTTC
CASSQEGASGGEVTQYF
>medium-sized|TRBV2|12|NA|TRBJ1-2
TGTGCCAGCGTTAGGTCAGGTTCAGGCTACACCTTC
CASVRSGSGYTF
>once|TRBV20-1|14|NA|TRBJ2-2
TGCAGTGCTAGAGCCCGGGCGTACACCGGGGAGCTGTTTTTT
CSARARAYTGELFF
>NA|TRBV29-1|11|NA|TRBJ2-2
TGCAGCGTTGACGACACCGGGGAGCTGTTTTTT
CSVDDTGELFF
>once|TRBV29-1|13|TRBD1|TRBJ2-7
TGCAGCGTTTACGGGACAGCGACCTACGAGCAGTACTTC
CSVYGTATYEQYF
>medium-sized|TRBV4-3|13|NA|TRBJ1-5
TGCGCCAGCAGCCAAGATCTAGGGCAGCCCCAGCATTTT
CASSQDLGQPQHF
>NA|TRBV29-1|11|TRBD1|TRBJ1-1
TGCAGCGTCATAAGGGGGCCGGAGGCTTTCTTT
CSVIRGPEAFF
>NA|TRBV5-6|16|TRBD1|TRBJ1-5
TGTGCCAGCAGCTTGGGACAGGGTTGCAGCAATCAGCCCCAGCATTTT
CASSLGQGCSNQPQHF
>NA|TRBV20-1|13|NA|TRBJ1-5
TGCAGTGCTAGGGGGGGCACCGAGACGCCCCAGCATTTT
CSARGGTETPQHF
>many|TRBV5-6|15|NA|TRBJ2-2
TGTGCCAGCAGCTTGGGACGGGAGTTCACCGGGGAGCTGTTTTTT
CASSLGREFTGELFF
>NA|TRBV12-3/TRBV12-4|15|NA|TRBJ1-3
TGTGCCAGCACCATCATTGGAGGCTCTGGAAACACCATATATTTT
CASTIIGGSGNTIYF
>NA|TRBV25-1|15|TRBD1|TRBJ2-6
TGTGCCAGCAAGGACAGGGCCTCTGGGGCCAACGTCCTGACTTTC
CASKDRASGANVLTF
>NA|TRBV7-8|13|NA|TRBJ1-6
TGTGCCAGCAGTCCCCGGGGGGATAGACCCCTCCACTTT
CASSPRGDRPLHF
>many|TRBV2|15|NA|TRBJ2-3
TGTGCCAGCAGTGCCCGGGAGAGCGGCACAGATACGCAGTATTTT
CASSARESGTDTQYF
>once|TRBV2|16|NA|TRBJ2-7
TGTGCCAGCAGTGATGAGCGCGGCGGCAACTCCTACGAGCAGTGCTTC
CASSDERGGNSYEQCF
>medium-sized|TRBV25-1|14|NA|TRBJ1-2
TGTGCCAGCGGCCCCGGGATAGGAAGTCGGGGCTACACCTTC
CASGPGIGSRGYTF
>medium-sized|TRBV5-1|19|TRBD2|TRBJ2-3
TGCGCCAGCAGCCTAGGACTAGCGGGAGGGCTCGGCGGCACAGATACGCAGTATTTT
CASSLGLAGGLGGTDTQYF